The entry below gives a single T cell receptor (beta chain) sequence along with its context. The table lists this clonotype with a few counts. Its antigen remains undetermined. No much larger clone is present one base from it, and per-base qualities are unavailable. Libraries came from PCR. DNA from cultured CD4+ T cells underwent TCR sequencing with the Oncomine TCR Beta short-read assay at the Johns Hopkins FTIC core. Genomic DNA was extracted from the cultured CD4+ T cells with the QIAamp micro DNA kit. The Oncomine TCR Beta libraries from cultured CD4+ T cells were pooled using unique dual indexes and then sequenced on an Illumina iSeq 100. From the authors' description of their analysis: Non-productive sequences were removed, and CDR3s not starting with C, not ending with F or W, or shorter than 7 amino acids were discarded. The MANAFEST web application was used to identify antigen-specific clonotypes by comparing peptide-stimulated wells against reference wells and other culture wells. For a clone to be called positive, the clone needed an FDR below 0.05, an odds ratio above 5, and a productive frequency above 0.1% in at least two of three replicate wells. Clonotypes that were significantly expanded in both SARS-CoV-2 spike wells and at least one common cold coronavirus spike condition were defined as cross-reactive. Similarity between CDR3 sequences was evaluated in R version 3.6.1 using Levenshtein distances (stringdist) and unrooted phylogenetic trees (ape). The public reads were quality trimmed at Q25 with fastp and then assembled into clones with MiXCR by TCRdb, keeping productive beta chains. Each record represents a unique CDR3 protein, reported with the most common genes and DNA among its rows. TCRdb, rather than the study authors, made the V and J calls. Within this sample are roughly 15,000 distinct CDR3 sequences, with approximately 60% of them counted one time only. The ten largest make up approximately 15% of the sample.

CDR1 and CDR2 are drawn from the germline V gene (reference sequence): DFQATT, SNEGSKA. V and J are truncated by 6 bases and 0 bases respectively, leaving an intervening sequence of 11 bases. The CDR3 starts with the cysteine, ends with the phenylalanine, and has 14 residues. Just the 42-base CDR3 DNA is kept, in frame starting at base 1. The sample comes from a study of vaccination and CD4 T cells after COVID-19 (dated by TCRdb to about 2022). With respect to the entire study: Convalescent patients had a positive SARS-CoV-2 result on nasal swab PCR, and of these patients, several had mild disease and one had severe disease. The convalescent cohort comprised six males and four females, including two Hispanic individuals, seven Caucasians, two Asians and one multiracial person. Participants got two doses of the Pfizer-BioNTech BNT162b2 vaccine (n=8) or two doses of the Moderna mRNA-1273 vaccine (n=2). Post-COVID blood samples were collected from convalescent patients a median of around 100 days after diagnosis, with a range of about 30 to 170 days. The time from the second vaccine dose to post-vaccine blood sampling had a median of roughly 72 days and ranged from about 14 to 250 days. Culture stimuli were overlapping spike peptide pools from SARS-CoV-2 and from the common cold coronaviruses HCoV-NL63, HCoV-OC43 and HCoV-229E. Control cultures used a CEFX viral epitope pool as positive control, an HIV-1 Nef peptide pool as negative control, or no peptide. In 10 COVID-19 convalescent patients and several infection-naive healthy vaccine recipients, researchers compared the spike-specific CD4+ TCR repertoire from before mRNA vaccination with the repertoire from after. Results the study describes overall, beyond this receptor: Of the vaccine-specific clones found in convalescent patients, nearly all (304 of 307) were mono-reactive for SARS-CoV-2 spike instead of being cross-reactive with common cold coronaviruses. In convalescent patients, a median roughly 86% of post-vaccine SARS-CoV-2-reactive clones were detected only after vaccination, suggesting vaccine-specific priming. An increase in the median number of SARS-CoV-2-reactive clonotypes from 20 to 25 after infection to roughly 36 after vaccination was observed, but the change was not found to be significant. Relatively few convalescent patients were included in the study, and early timepoints after natural infection were not analyzed.

The sample's treatment or condition, from its label and the paper: roughly 10-day PBMC culture with coronavirus spike peptide pools or control peptides (ViraFEST assay). The ViraFEST assay, used in the study, expanded antigen-specific T cells with peptide pools and then identified the expanded clonotypes through TCR sequencing. The positive SARS-CoV-2 PCR tests of the convalescent patients were dated from March to December 2020, before the Alpha, Beta and Delta variants emerged in the United States. PBMCs were cultured at around 2 million per well in IMDM supplemented with roughly 5% human AB serum and around 10 IU/ml IL-2, with about 10 ug/ml peptide pools added. On days 3 and 7, half of the culture medium was replaced with fresh IL-2-containing medium. Once the cells had been in culture for about 10 days, the EasySep CD4+ T cell isolation kit was used to isolate CD4+ T cells by negative selection. Ficoll-Paque Plus gradient centrifugation was used to isolate PBMCs from whole blood, and the isolated PBMCs were then either used fresh or cryopreserved at -140C. Culture conditions were generally each tested in triplicate wells.

Sequences were obtained from CD4+ T cells from blood, cultured in vitro. The TCR originated in a human donor who had recovered from COVID-19. This receptor chain uses TRBV20-1 and TRBJ2-2; no D segment can be confidently identified. The DNA sequence follows: TGCAGTGCCTCTGACCAAACGAACACCGGGGAGCTGTTTTTT. It specifies CSASDQTNTGELFF.